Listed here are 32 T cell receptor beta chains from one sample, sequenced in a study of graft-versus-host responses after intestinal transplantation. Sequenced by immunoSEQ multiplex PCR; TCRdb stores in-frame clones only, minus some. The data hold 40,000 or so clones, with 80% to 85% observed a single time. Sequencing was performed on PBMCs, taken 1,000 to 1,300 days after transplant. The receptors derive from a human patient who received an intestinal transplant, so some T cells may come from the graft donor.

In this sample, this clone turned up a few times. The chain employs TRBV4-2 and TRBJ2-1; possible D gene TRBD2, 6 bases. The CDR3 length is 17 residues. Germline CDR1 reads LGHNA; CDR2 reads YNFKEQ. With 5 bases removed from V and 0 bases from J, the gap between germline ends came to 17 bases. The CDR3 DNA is TGTGCCAGCAGCGCTGATGGGACTTCAAGCTCCTACAATGAGCAGTTCTTC. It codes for CASSADGTSSSYNEQFF.

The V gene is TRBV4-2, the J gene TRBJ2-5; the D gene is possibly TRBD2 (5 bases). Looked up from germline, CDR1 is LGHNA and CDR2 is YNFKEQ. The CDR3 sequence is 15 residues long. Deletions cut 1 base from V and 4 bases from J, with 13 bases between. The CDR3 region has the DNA TGTGCCAGCAGCCAAGCGAGGGAGAGTGTAGAGACCCAGTACTTC. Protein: CASSQARESVETQYF.

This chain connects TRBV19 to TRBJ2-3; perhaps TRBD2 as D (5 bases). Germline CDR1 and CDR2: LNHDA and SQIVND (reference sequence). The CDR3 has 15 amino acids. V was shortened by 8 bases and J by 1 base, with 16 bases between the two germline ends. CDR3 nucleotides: TGTGCCAGTGGCCTAGCCCCTTTCGGCACAGATACGCAGTATTTT. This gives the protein CASGLAPFGTDTQYF. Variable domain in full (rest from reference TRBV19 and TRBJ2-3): DGGITQSPKYLFRKEGQNVTLSCEQNLNHDAMYWYRQDPGQGLRLIYYSQIVNDFQKGDIAEGYSVSREKKESFPLTVTSAQKNPTAFYLCASGLAPFGTDTQYFGPGTRLTVL.

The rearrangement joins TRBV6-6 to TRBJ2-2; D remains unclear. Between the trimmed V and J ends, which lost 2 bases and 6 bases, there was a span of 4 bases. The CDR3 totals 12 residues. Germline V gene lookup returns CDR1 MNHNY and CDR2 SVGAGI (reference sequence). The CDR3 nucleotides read TGTGCCAGCAGTTACACGGCCGGGGAGCTGTTTTTT. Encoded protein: CASSYTAGELFF.

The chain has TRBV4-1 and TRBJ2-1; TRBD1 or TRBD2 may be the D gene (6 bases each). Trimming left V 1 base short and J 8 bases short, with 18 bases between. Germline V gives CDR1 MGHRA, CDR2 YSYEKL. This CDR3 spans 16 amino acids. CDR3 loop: CASSQVLGGLSDEQFF. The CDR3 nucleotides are TGCGCCAGCAGCCAAGTTCTTGGGGGGCTTAGCGATGAGCAGTTCTTC.

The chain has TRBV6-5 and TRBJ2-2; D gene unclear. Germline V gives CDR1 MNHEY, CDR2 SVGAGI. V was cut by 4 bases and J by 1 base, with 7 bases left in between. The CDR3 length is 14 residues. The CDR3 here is CASSSLMNTGELFF. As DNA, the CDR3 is TGTGCCAGCAGTTCCTTAATGAACACCGGGGAGCTGTTTTTT.

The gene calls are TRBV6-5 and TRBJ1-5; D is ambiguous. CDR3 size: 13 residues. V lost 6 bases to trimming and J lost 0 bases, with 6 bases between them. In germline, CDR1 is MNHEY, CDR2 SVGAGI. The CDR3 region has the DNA TGTGCCAGCAGCCGAGATAGCAATCAGCCCCAGCATTTT. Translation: CASSRDSNQPQHF.

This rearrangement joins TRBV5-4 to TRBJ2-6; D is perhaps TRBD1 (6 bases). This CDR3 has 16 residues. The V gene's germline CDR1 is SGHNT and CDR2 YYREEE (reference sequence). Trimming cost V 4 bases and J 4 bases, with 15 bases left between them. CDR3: CASSAIPGAGANVLTF. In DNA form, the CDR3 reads TGTGCCAGCAGCGCGATACCAGGGGCCGGGGCCAACGTCCTGACTTTC.

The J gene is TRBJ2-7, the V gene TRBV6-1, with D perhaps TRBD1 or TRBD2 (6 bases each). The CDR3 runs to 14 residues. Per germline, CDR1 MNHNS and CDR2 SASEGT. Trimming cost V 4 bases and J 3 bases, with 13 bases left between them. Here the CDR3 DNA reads TGTGCCAGCAGTGGTCGCGGGACACTCTACGAGCAGTACTTC. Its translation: CASSGRGTLYEQYF.

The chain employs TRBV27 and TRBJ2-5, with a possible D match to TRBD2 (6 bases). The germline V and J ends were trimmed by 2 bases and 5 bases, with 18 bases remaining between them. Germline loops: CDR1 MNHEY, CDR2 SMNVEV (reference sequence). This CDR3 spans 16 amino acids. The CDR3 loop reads CASSLAGTTAGETQYF. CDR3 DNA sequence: TGTGCCAGCAGTTTAGCAGGGACCACGGCGGGGGAGACCCAGTACTTC.

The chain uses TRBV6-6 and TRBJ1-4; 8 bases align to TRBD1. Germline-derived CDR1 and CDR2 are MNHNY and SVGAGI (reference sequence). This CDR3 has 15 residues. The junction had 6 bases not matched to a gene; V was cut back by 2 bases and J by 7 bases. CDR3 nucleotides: TGTGCCAGCAGTTACCCCGGGACAGGAGGTGAAAAACTGTTTTTT. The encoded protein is CASSYPGTGGEKLFF.

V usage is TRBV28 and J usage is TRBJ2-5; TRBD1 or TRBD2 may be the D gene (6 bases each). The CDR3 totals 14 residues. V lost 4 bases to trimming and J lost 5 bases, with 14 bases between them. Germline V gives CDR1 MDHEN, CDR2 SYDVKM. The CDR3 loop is CASSSWGALETQYF. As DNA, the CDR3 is TGTGCCAGCAGTTCCTGGGGGGCCCTGGAGACCCAGTACTTC.

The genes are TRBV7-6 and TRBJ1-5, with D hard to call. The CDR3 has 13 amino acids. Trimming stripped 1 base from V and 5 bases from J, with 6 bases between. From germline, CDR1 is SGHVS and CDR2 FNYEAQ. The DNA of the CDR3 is TGTGCCAGCAGCTTAGAGCAGTATCAGCCCCAGCATTTT. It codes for CASSLEQYQPQHF.

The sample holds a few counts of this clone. CDR3: CASSWTENTEAFF. Written as DNA, the CDR3 is TGCGCCAGCAGCTGGACAGAGAACACTGAAGCTTTCTTT. V and J are TRBV5-1 and TRBJ1-1; possible D gene TRBD1, 6 bases. Germline CDR1 and CDR2: SGHRS and YFSETQ. This CDR3 comprises 13 residues. Trimming took off 3 bases at V and 1 base at J, with 7 bases between the two ends.

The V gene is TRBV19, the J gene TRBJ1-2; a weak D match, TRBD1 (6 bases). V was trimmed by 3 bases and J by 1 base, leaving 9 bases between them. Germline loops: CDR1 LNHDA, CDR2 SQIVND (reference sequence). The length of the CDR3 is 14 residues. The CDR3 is CASSISDSNYGYTF. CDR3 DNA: TGTGCCAGTAGTATCTCGGACAGTAACTATGGCTACACCTTC.

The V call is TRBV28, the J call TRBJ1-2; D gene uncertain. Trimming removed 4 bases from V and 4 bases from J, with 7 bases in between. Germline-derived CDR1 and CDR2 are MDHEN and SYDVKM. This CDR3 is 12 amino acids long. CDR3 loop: CASSSPIYGYTF. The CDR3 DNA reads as TGTGCCAGCAGTTCCCCCATCTATGGCTACACCTTC.

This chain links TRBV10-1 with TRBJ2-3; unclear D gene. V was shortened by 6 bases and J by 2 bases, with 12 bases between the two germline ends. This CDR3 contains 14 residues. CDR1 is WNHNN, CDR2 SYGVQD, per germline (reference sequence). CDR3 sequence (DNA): TGCGCCAGCAGCGTGGGGTCCATCACAGATACGCAGTATTTT. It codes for CASSVGSITDTQYF.

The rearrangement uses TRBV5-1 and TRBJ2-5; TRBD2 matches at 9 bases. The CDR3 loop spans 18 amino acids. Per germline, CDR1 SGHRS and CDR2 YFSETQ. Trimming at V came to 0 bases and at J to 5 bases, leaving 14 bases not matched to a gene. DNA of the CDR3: TGCGCCAGCAGCTTGGATCCTTCGAGGCTAGCGGGACAGGAGACCCAGTACTTC. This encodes CASSLDPSRLAGQETQYF.

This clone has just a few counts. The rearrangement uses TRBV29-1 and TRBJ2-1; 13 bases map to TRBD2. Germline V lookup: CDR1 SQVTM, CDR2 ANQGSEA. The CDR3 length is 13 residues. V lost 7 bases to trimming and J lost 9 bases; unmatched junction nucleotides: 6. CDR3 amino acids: CSATSGGVSEQFF. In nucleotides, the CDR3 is TGCAGCGCCACTAGCGGGGGGGTAAGTGAGCAGTTCTTC.

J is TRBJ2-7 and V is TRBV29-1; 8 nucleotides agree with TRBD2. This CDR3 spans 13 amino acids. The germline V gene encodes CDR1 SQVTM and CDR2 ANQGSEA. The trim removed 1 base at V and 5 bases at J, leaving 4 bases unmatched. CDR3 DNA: TGCAGCGTTGAAGGCGGGAGGATCAACGAGCAGTACTTC. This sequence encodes CSVEGGRINEQYF.

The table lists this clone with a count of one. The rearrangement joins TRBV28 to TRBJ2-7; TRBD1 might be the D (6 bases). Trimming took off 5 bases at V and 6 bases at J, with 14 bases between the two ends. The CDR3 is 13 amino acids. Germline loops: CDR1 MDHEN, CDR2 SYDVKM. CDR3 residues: CASSQGHLGEQYF. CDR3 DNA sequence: TGTGCCAGCAGTCAGGGACATCTAGGCGAGCAGTACTTC.

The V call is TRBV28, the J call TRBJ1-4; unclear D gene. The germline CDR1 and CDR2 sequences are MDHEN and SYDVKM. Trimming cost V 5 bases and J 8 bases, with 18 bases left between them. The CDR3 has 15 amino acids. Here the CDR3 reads CASSPLRELREKLFF. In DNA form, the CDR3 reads TGTGCCAGCAGTCCCCTGCGAGAGCTGAGGGAAAAACTGTTTTTT.

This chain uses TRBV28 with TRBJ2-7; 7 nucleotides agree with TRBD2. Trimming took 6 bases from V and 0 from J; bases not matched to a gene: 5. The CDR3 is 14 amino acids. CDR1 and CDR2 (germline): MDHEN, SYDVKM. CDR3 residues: CASSTSSGSYEQYF. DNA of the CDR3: TGTGCCAGCAGCACATCTAGCGGCTCCTACGAGCAGTACTTC.

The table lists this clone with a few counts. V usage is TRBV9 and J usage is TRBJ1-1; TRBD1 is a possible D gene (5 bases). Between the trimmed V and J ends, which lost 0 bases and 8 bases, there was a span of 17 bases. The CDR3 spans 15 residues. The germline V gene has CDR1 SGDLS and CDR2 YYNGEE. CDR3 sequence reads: CASSVDPGVGAEAFF. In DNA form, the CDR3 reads TGTGCCAGCAGCGTAGACCCGGGGGTAGGGGCAGAAGCTTTCTTT.

The CDR3 sequence is CASSLWTANTEAFF. CDR3 DNA: TGTGCCAGCAGCTTGTGGACAGCGAACACTGAAGCTTTCTTT. V usage is TRBV5-5 and J usage is TRBJ1-1, with D perhaps matching TRBD1 (6 bases). Looked up from germline, CDR1 is SGHKS and CDR2 is YYEKEE (reference sequence). The CDR3 is 14 amino acids. The V gene lost 1 base and the J gene lost 1 base, with 8 bases spanning the gap.

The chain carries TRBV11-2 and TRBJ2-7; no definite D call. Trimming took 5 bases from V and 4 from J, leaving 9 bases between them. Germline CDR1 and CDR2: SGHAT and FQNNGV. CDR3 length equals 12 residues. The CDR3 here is CASSPQAYEQYF. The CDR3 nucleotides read TGTGCCAGCAGCCCCCAGGCTTACGAGCAGTACTTC.

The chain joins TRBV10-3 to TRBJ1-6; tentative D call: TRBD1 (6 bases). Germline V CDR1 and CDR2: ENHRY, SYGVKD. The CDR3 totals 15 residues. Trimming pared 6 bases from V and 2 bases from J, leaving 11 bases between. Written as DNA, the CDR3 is TGTGCCATCAGCTCAGGGGACCCCTATAATTCACCCCTCCACTTT. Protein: CAISSGDPYNSPLHF.

CDR3 coding DNA: TGTGCCAGCAGCCAAGGACTACTTTTGGCGTGGGGGGCCAACGTCCTGACTTTC. Translating it yields CASSQGLLLAWGANVLTF. The V gene is TRBV14, the J gene TRBJ2-6; possibly TRBD2 for D (5 bases). CDR1 SGHDN and CDR2 FVKESK come from the germline V gene. This CDR3 comprises 18 residues. Trimming pared 1 base from V and 4 bases from J, leaving 17 bases between.

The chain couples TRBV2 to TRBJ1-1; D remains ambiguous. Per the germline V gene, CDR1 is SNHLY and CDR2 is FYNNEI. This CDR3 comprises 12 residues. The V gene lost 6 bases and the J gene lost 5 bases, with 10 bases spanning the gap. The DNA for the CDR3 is TGTGCCAGCAGAAGATCGGGGACTGAAGCTTTCTTT. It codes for CASRRSGTEAFF.

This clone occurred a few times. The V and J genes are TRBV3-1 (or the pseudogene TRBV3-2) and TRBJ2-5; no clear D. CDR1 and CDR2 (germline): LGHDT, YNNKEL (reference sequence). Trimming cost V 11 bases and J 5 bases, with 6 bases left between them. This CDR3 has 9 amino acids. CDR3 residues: CAVGETQYF. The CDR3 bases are TGTGCCGTAGGGGAGACCCAGTACTTC.

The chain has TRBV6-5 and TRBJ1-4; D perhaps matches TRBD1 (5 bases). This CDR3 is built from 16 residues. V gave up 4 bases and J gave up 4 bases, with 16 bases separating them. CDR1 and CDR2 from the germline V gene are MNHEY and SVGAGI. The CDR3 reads CASSSTPGYGNEKLFF. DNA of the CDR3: TGTGCCAGCAGTTCTACCCCAGGGTATGGTAATGAAAAACTGTTTTTT.

CDR3 coding DNA: TGTGCCAGCAGTGAAAGTCTCGAGTTCTTTTACAATGAGCAGTTCTTC. This translates into CASSESLEFFYNEQFF. J is TRBJ2-1 and V is TRBV6-1; no clear D gene. Trimming stripped 2 bases from V and 4 bases from J, with 15 bases between. This CDR3 contains 16 residues. CDR1 is MNHNS and CDR2 is SASEGT in the germline V gene.